These 28 T cell receptor beta chains were all obtained from the same sample, sequenced in a study of CD8 T cells in Susac syndrome. After extraction with the RNeasy kit, about 0.5 to 1 ug of the RNA was reverse transcribed using random hexamers. TCRdb reprocessed the immunoSEQ multiplex PCR reads via MiXCR and lists one record per CDR3 protein. The top ten clones hold roughly 0.07% of a sample with about 300,000 distinct CDR3 sequences, around 90% of them seen once. Sequencing was carried out using CD4+ T cells from PBMCs. These receptors originate from a human donor with multiple sclerosis.

J is TRBJ2-1 and V is TRBV24-1; 11 nucleotides align to TRBD1. CDR3 size: 16 residues. V was pared by 4 bases and J by 8 bases, with 9 bases of the junction left unmatched. Germline CDR1 reads KGHDR; CDR2 reads SFDVKD. The CDR3 DNA follows: TGTGCCACCAGTGACCCTCGGACAGGGGGCCCGGATGAGCAGTTCTTC. Translation gives CATSDPRTGGPDEQFF.

This clonotype has only one observation. This chain joins TRBV29-1 and TRBJ2-7; D call uncertain. Germline lookup yields CDR1 SQVTM and CDR2 ANQGSEA. V lost 0 bases and J 7 bases, leaving 19 bases between the germline ends. The CDR3 covers 15 residues. The CDR3 region has the DNA TGCAGCGTTGAAGATTCCACTGGACCGTTCGGGGAGCAGTACTTC. Its translation is CSVEDSTGPFGEQYF.

Here the CDR3 DNA reads TGTGCCAGTAGACCTGGACAGGGGGTCACCACCGGGGAGCTGTTTTTT. It is translated as CASRPGQGVTTGELFF. This rearrangement joins TRBV19 to TRBJ2-2, with TRBD1 matching over 10 bases. Looked up from germline, CDR1 is LNHDA and CDR2 is SQIVND (reference sequence). CDR3 size: 16 residues. The V and J ends lost 6 bases and 4 bases, in that order; junction bases with no gene match: 8.

The chain links TRBV29-1 to TRBJ2-1, with 8 bases aligning to TRBD1. CDR1 is SQVTM, CDR2 ANQGSEA, per germline. Trimming at V came to 8 bases and at J to 8 bases, leaving 8 bases not matched to a gene. CDR3 size: 12 residues. The CDR3 nucleotides are TGCAGCCTCCGACAGGGGAGTGATGAGCAGTTCTTC. Its translation is CSLRQGSDEQFF.

The chain uses TRBV18 and TRBJ2-1; 7 bases align to TRBD1. The CDR3 sequence is 16 residues long. With V trimmed by 6 bases and J by 8 bases, 16 bases remained unmatched. Germline V gives CDR1 KGHSH, CDR2 LQKENI. The CDR3 region is CASSPRGPGGMYEQFF. The CDR3 nucleotides read TGTGCCAGCTCCCCTCGAGGGCCAGGGGGTATGTATGAGCAGTTCTTC.

This chain links TRBV20-1 with TRBJ2-7; 10 positions agree with TRBD2. Germline assignment: CDR1 DFQATT and CDR2 SNEGSKA (reference sequence). After removal of 1 base from V and 4 bases from J, the junction contained 4 bases not matched to a gene. The CDR3 loop spans 14 amino acids. In DNA, the CDR3 is TGCAGTGCTAGAGGTCTAGCGGGAGTATACGAGCAGTACTTC. It codes for CSARGLAGVYEQYF.

The chain combines TRBV20-1 with TRBJ2-3; no clear D gene. Trimming removed 5 bases from V and 1 base from J, with 13 bases in between. Germline V lookup: CDR1 DFQATT, CDR2 SNEGSKA (reference sequence). The CDR3 consists of 14 residues. The CDR3 nucleotides are TGCAGTGCTGCCGGGCCCTTGGGCACAGATACGCAGTATTTT. It encodes CSAAGPLGTDTQYF.

This clonotype was detected only once. The rearrangement uses TRBV27 and TRBJ1-5; TRBD1 aligns across 7 bases. Germline CDR1 and CDR2: MNHEY and SMNVEV (reference sequence). The V gene end was trimmed by 4 bases and the J gene end by 0 bases; junction bases not matched to a gene: 18. The CDR3 length is 20 residues. The CDR3 loop reads CASSSNPKGAWGYSNQPQHF. For the CDR3, the DNA is TGTGCCAGCAGTTCCAATCCGAAGGGGGCTTGGGGTTATAGCAATCAGCCCCAGCATTTT.

The gene calls are TRBV5-1 and TRBJ2-4, with 7 bases identical to TRBD2. The CDR3 loop spans 13 amino acids. The V segment lost 2 bases and the J segment 7 bases; nucleotides outside the gene matches: 3. Germline assignment: CDR1 SGHRS and CDR2 YFSETQ. The CDR3 is CASSFGLVNIQYF. CDR3 nucleotide sequence: TGCGCCAGCAGCTTTGGACTAGTTAACATTCAGTACTTC. Full variable domain (remainder filled in from reference TRBV5-1 and TRBJ2-4): KAGVTQTPRYLIKTRGQQVTLSCSPISGHRSVSWYQQTPGQGLQFLFEYFSETQRNKGNFPGRFSGRQFSNSRSEMNVSTLELGDSALYLCASSFGLVNIQYFGAGTRLSVL.

The chain links TRBV27 to TRBJ1-2, with a tentative D call TRBD1 (5 bases). CDR3 length equals 13 residues. Trimming shortened V by 5 bases and J by 3 bases, and 10 bases separated the two germline ends. Per germline, CDR1 MNHEY and CDR2 SMNVEV (reference sequence). The DNA of the CDR3 is TGTGCCAGCAGTCCCCGGGGCTACTATGGCTACACCTTC. Its protein product is CASSPRGYYGYTF.

CDR3 DNA: TGTGCCAGCAGTTACTCCAGAGGCACCGGTGGCTACACCTTC. This codes for CASSYSRGTGGYTF. The genes are TRBV6-5 and TRBJ1-2, with D unresolved. The CDR3 consists of 14 residues. The germline V gene has CDR1 MNHEY and CDR2 SVGAGI. The V end was cut by 0 bases, the J end by 7 bases, with 12 bases between.

The genes are TRBV14 and TRBJ1-2; weak D call: TRBD1 (6 bases). This CDR3 has 14 residues. Trimming cost V 1 base and J 4 bases, with 10 bases left between them. Germline values: CDR1 SGHDN, CDR2 FVKESK. DNA for the CDR3: TGTGCCAGCAGCCAAGCTCTGGGGGCCTATGGCTACACCTTC. Encoded protein: CASSQALGAYGYTF.

The table lists this clonotype with a count of one. The rearrangement joins TRBV7-8 to TRBJ2-3; D possibly corresponds to TRBD2 (7 bases). The CDR3 runs 18 residues. Germline values: CDR1 SGHVS, CDR2 FQNEAQ. V was shortened by 7 bases and J by 5 bases, with 28 bases between the two germline ends. The CDR3 DNA reads as TGTGCCAGCACCCGACGTGAGGCTGGGGGGGGCGGGATAGATACGCAGTATTTT. It is translated as CASTRREAGGGGIDTQYF.

This rearrangement joins TRBV19 to TRBJ2-3; 7 nucleotides line up with TRBD1. The germline V gene has CDR1 LNHDA and CDR2 SQIVND (reference sequence). The V gene end was trimmed by 3 bases and the J gene end by 4 bases; junction bases not matched to a gene: 1. The CDR3 totals 13 residues. CDR3 sequence: CASSMTGSDTQYF. The CDR3 bases are TGTGCCAGTAGTATGACAGGGTCAGATACGCAGTATTTT.

This rearrangement joins TRBV12-3 or TRBV12-4 to TRBJ1-2, with 8 bases lining up with TRBD1. V shed 5 bases, J shed 3 bases, and the junction held 11 bases outside the gene matches. There are 16 residues in the CDR3. This CDR3 is CASSPPGGGPYYGYTF. CDR3 nucleotides: TGTGCCAGCAGTCCCCCAGGGGGCGGCCCCTACTATGGCTACACCTTC.

The rearrangement joins TRBV20-1 to TRBJ2-1; D gene uncertain. V lost 4 bases, J lost 4 bases, and 20 bases lay in between. Germline CDR1 reads DFQATT; CDR2 reads SNEGSKA (reference sequence). The CDR3 is 16 residues long. The CDR3 here is CSATGPSPQFYNEQFF. The CDR3 nucleotides read TGCAGTGCTACCGGACCCTCACCGCAATTTTACAATGAGCAGTTCTTC.

This clonotype was observed a single time. This sequence joins TRBV29-1 and TRBJ2-7, with D uncertain. The CDR3 extends over 11 amino acids. With 4 bases removed from V and 4 bases from J, the gap between germline ends came to 8 bases. Germline loops: CDR1 SQVTM, CDR2 ANQGSEA. The CDR3 bases are TGCAGCGTTGGTGGGGAATACGAGCAGTACTTC. It encodes CSVGGEYEQYF.

V gene TRBV5-1 combines with J gene TRBJ2-3, with D uncertain. The ends were cut back, 1 base at V and 1 base at J, with 7 bases in the middle. The CDR3 length is 14 residues. The germline gives CDR1 SGHRS, CDR2 YFSETQ. The CDR3 loop reads CASSLFQGTDTQYF. The CDR3 region has the DNA TGCGCCAGCAGCTTGTTTCAGGGCACAGATACGCAGTATTTT.

The V call is TRBV28, the J call TRBJ1-6, with a possible D match to TRBD1 (6 bases). The V end was cut by 10 bases, the J end by 7 bases, with 17 bases between. The V gene's germline CDR1 is MDHEN and CDR2 SYDVKM. This CDR3 has 14 amino acids. Here the CDR3 reads CATLRDTQNSPLHF. For the CDR3, the DNA is TGTGCCACCCTCCGGGACACCCAGAATTCACCCCTCCACTTT.

This clonotype is a singleton in its sample. The chain is built from TRBV15 and TRBJ2-7, with 8 nucleotides matching TRBD1. This CDR3 is 17 amino acids long. Trimming removed 0 bases from V and 6 bases from J; junction bases left unmatched: 13. Germline lookup yields CDR1 LNHNV and CDR2 YYDKDF (reference sequence). CDR3 sequence (DNA): TGTGCCACCAGCAGAGATTGGCCCGGGACAGGCCCTCTCGAGCAGTACTTC. This encodes CATSRDWPGTGPLEQYF.

The chain employs TRBV4-1 and TRBJ2-7, with 9 positions matching TRBD2. V dropped 4 bases and J dropped 0; count of bases not matched to a gene: 4. Germline assignment: CDR1 MGHRA and CDR2 YSYEKL. The CDR3 has 15 residues. The DNA for the CDR3 is TGCGCCAGCAGCCGTTCGACTAGCGGCTCCTACGAGCAGTACTTC. It codes for CASSRSTSGSYEQYF.

The V and J genes are TRBV23-1 and TRBJ1-3; tentatively, D is TRBD1 (5 bases). TRBV23-1 is an ORF for which the function is uncertain. The CDR3 consists of 15 residues. V was clipped by 8 bases and J by 2 bases, with 16 bases between them. The CDR3, as DNA: TGCGCCAGCCTCGGTGGAGGGGAACCTGGAAACACCATATATTTT. Protein: CASLGGGEPGNTIYF.

The chain carries TRBV19 and TRBJ1-4; D remains unclear. This CDR3 comprises 11 residues. Per germline, CDR1 LNHDA and CDR2 SQIVND (reference sequence). V lost 6 bases, J lost 7 bases, and 6 bases lay in between. The CDR3 DNA follows: TGTGCCAGTAGAATTGGTGAAAAACTGTTTTTT. Translation: CASRIGEKLFF.

V and J are TRBV12-3 or TRBV12-4 and TRBJ1-2; maybe TRBD1 (5 bases). V lost 3 bases, J lost 8 bases, and 25 bases lay in between. The CDR3 consists of 17 residues. CDR3 sequence (DNA): TGTGCCAGCAGTTTCCTCGGGGTTGGGGCTGGTGTGGGGGGCTACACCTTC. Protein sequence: CASSFLGVGAGVGGYTF.

The chain has TRBV5-1 and TRBJ2-5; tentatively, D is TRBD1 or TRBD2 (6 bases each). The CDR3 covers 15 residues. V lost 1 base and J 5 bases, leaving 15 bases between the germline ends. CDR1 and CDR2 from the germline V gene are SGHRS and YFSETQ. The CDR3 reads CASSLSGGPMETQYF. The CDR3 nucleotides are TGCGCCAGCAGCTTGTCCGGGGGCCCAATGGAGACCCAGTACTTC.

The V call is TRBV7-2, the J call TRBJ1-5; 11 bases are shared with TRBD1. Trimming cost V 5 bases and J 1 base; bases outside gene matches: 4. Germline V gives CDR1 SGHTA, CDR2 FQGNSA. The CDR3 totals 16 residues. The CDR3 DNA reads TGTGCCAGCAGCCAGGACAGGGGGCGAAGCAATCAGCCCCAGCATTTT. Amino acids: CASSQDRGRSNQPQHF.

This chain joins TRBV19 and TRBJ1-1; possibly TRBD1 for D (5 bases). Germline loops: CDR1 LNHDA, CDR2 SQIVND (reference sequence). V dropped 3 bases and J dropped 3 bases, with 8 bases sitting between them. The CDR3 consists of 13 residues. For the CDR3, the DNA is TGTGCCAGTAGTATGGGGGGGGACACTGAAGCTTTCTTT. Translation gives CASSMGGDTEAFF.

The V gene is TRBV7-2, the J gene TRBJ2-4, with TRBD2 matching 10 bases. V trimming: 5 bases; J trimming: 2 bases; junction bases outside the gene matches: 6. Germline V gives CDR1 SGHTA, CDR2 FQGNSA. This CDR3 region has 16 residues. Here the CDR3 DNA reads TGTGCCAGCAGCGCCAGCGGGAGGGTCCCCAAAAACATTCAGTACTTC. Its translation: CASSASGRVPKNIQYF. Complete variable domain (other parts from reference TRBV7-2 and TRBJ2-4): GAGVSQSPSNKVTEKGKDVELRCDPISGHTALYWYRQSLGQGLEFLIYFQGNSAPDKSGLPSDRFSAERTGGSVSTLTIQRTQQEDSAVYLCASSASGRVPKNIQYFGAGTRLSVL.